Sequencing of this T cell receptor beta chain was carried out in a study of blood T cells in healthy people across ages. About the research overall: Template-switching capture recovered about one barcoded beta molecule per two T cells.

Findings and caveats of the study: Researchers judged that diversity estimates from one million T cells fell short of true values.

The V end was cut by 7 bases, the J end by 3 bases, with 8 bases between. The germline gives CDR1 LGHNT, CDR2 FRNRAP. This CDR3 is 12 amino acids long. In regard to this clonotype: The target antigen is unknown.

PCR was performed a second time for roughly 7 to 12 cycles using a sample-barcoded 5' primer and a J-beta primer mix. TCRdb passed the 5' RACE reads through MiXCR, listing each CDR3 protein once. The data contain about 970,000 distinct CDR3 sequences, roughly half of them singletons. J is TRBJ2-3 and V is TRBV12-5, with unresolved D. Sequences were obtained from blood. The source is a woman between 55 and 75 years old in good health. This chain's CDR3 is CASASTTDTQYF. In DNA, the CDR3 is TGTGCTAGTGCCTCAACAACAGATACGCAGTATTTT.